This T cell receptor (beta chain) was observed in a study of blood T cell repertoires in COVID-19 (dated by TCRdb to about 2020). Describing the broader study: Samples from collaborators originated in the United States, Italy and Spain and spanned both the acute and convalescent phases of COVID-19. The repertoires were released in a freely available public database meant as a resource for research on the immune response to SARS-CoV-2. Subjects who had been exposed to COVID-19, were actively infected with it, or had recovered from it provided the deeply sampled blood TCRbeta repertoires that made up the dataset. The sample metadata nearly always contained a de-identified subject ID, COVID-19 status, age in years and sex. Where available, HLA class I and class II types were obtained from metadata supplied by the sample provider rather than from assay-based typing. The prospective study material was composed of cDNA or gDNA derived from T cells, B-cell-depleted T cells, or PBMCs. The samples were drawn from two sources: the first 160 participants of the ongoing ImmuneRACE study, and 950 to 1,500 subjects contributed by 6 global collaborators.

Broad study findings and their caveats: Clinical and demographic metadata were provided uncurated, with the amount varying by source and participant.

TCRbeta CDR3 regions were amplified from genomic DNA using the immunoSEQ Assay, a bias-controlled multiplex PCR. As for how the authors treated the data: Within the assay, amplification of reference gene primers was used to estimate how many nucleated cells each sample contained. To quantify the absolute abundance of each unique TCRbeta CDR3 rearrangement, sequence reads were collapsed and filtered. For each sample, productive Simpson clonality was calculated by taking the square root of Simpson's diversity index across productive rearrangements. Drawn from immuneACCESS, this table holds only the in-frame rearrangements with V and J called that TCRdb kept. Clones are partly lost; checked studies trace under half to an unresolved V gene and leave the rest unexplained. The V and J calls and the clone size are those of that table, but D and trimming were determined from the DNA. The sample includes tens of thousands of clones, with about 88% observed a single time. The ten largest clones take up approximately 12% of the sample.

Collaborating institutions collected whole blood in K2EDTA tubes following their own protocols. For TCRbeta analysis, collaborator samples were shipped as frozen whole blood, as isolated PBMCs, or as DNA extracted from either sample type. V drops 4 bases and J drops 7 bases, leaving 7 bases in between. The CDR3 sequence holds 11 residues, the cysteine and phenylalanine included. This entry keeps only the CDR3 DNA: 33 bases, framed from base 1. CDR1 and CDR2, per the germline V gene, are SGHAT and FQNNGV. In this sample, this clone turned up a few times. Its antigen is currently not known. There are no base qualities to consult, and no much larger clone falls within one base.

Sequencing was carried out using peripheral blood. The clonotype comes from a man between 65 and 80 years old with active or convalescent COVID-19. The sequence is built from TRBV11-2 and TRBJ2-5; the D gene lacks a confident call. The DNA sequence follows: TGTGCCAGCAGCTCCGGTCGGACCCAGTACTTC. It is translated as CASSSGRTQYF.